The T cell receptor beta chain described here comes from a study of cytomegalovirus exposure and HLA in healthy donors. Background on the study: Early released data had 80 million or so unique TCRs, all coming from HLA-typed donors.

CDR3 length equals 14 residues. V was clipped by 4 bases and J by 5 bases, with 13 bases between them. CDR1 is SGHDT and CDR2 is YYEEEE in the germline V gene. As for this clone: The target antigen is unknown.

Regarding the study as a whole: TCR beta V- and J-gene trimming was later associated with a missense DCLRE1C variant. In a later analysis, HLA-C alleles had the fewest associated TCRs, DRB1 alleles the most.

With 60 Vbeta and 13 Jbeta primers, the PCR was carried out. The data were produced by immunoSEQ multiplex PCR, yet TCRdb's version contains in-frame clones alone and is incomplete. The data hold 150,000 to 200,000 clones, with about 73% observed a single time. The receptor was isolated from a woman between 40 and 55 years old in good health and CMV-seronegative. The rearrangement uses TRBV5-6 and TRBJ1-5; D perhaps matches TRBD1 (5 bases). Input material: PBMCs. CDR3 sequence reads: CASSQIQGDQPQHF. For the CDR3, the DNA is TGTGCCAGCAGCCAAATCCAGGGCGATCAGCCCCAGCATTTT.